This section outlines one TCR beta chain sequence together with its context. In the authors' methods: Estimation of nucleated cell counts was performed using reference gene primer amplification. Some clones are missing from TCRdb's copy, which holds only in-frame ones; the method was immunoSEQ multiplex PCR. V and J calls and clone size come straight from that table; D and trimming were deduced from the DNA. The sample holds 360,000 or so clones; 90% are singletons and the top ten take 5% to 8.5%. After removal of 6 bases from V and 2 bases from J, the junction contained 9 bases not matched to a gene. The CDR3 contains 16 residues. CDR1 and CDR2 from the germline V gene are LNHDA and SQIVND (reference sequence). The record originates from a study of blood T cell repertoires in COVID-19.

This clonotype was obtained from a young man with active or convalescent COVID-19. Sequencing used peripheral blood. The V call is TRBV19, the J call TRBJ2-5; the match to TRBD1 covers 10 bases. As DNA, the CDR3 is TGTGCCAGTAGGGAGGGGGACAGGGGCGGGCAAGAGACCCAGTACTTC. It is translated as CASREGDRGGQETQYF.